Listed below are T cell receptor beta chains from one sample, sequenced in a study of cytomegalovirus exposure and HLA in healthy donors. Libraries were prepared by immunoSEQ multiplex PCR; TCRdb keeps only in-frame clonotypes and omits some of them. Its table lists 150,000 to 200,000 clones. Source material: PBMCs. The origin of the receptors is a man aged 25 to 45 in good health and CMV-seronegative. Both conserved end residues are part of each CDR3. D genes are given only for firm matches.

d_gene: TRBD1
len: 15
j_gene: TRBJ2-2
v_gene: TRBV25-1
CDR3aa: CASEPGQGNTGELFF
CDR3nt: TGTGCCAGCGAACCGGGACAGGGGAACACCGGGGAGCTGTTTTTT

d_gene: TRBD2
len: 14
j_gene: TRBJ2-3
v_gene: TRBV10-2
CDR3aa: CASNSGGNTDTQYF
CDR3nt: TGCGCCAGCAATAGCGGGGGTAACACAGATACGCAGTATTTT

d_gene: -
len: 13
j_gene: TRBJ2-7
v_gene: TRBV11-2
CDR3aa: CASRSLVSAEQYF
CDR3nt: TGTGCCAGCAGGTCTCTAGTATCCGCCGAGCAGTACTTC

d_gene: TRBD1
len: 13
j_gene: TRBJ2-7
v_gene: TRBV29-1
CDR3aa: CSAGQESSYEQYF
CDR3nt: TGCAGCGCCGGACAGGAGAGCTCCTACGAGCAGTACTTC

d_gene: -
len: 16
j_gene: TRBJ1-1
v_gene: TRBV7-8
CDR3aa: CASSLAPGVGNTEAFF
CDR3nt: TGTGCCAGCAGCTTAGCGCCGGGGGTGGGGAACACTGAAGCTTTCTTT

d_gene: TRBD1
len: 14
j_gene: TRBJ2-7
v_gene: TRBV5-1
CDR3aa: CASSLDRDSYEQYF
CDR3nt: TGCGCCAGCAGCCTCGACAGGGACTCCTACGAGCAGTACTTC

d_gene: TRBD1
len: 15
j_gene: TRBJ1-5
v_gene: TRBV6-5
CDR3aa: CASKPAGQTHQPQHF
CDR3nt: TGTGCCAGCAAGCCGGCGGGACAGACCCATCAGCCCCAGCATTTT

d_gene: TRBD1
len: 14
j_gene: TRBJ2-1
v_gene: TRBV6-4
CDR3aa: CASRTGGADNEQFF
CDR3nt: TGTGCCAGCAGGACAGGGGGCGCGGACAATGAGCAGTTCTTC

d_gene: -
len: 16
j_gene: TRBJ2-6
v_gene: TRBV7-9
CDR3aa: CASSFSGASGANVLTF
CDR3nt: TGTGCCAGCAGCTTCTCAGGGGCCTCTGGGGCCAACGTCCTGACTTTC

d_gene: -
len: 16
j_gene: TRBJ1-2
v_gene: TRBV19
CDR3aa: CASRGGVGGEGYGYTF
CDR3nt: TGTGCCAGTAGGGGAGGAGTGGGGGGGGAAGGCTATGGCTACACCTTC

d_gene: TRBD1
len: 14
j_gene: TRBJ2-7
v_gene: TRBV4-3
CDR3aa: CASSLQGDSYEQYF
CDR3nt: TGCGCCAGCAGCCTACAGGGGGACTCCTACGAGCAGTACTTC

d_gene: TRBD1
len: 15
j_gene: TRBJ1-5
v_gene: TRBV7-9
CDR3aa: CASSAQGGSNQPQHF
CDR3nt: TGTGCCAGCAGCGCCCAGGGGGGAAGCAATCAGCCCCAGCATTTT

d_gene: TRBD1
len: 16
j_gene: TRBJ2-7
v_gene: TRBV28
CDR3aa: CASSFPRTGDSHEQYF
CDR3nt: TGTGCCAGCAGTTTCCCTAGGACAGGGGACAGCCACGAGCAGTACTTC

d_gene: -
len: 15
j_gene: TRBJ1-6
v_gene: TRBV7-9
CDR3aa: CASSLFSGIDSPLHF
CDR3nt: TGTGCCAGCAGCTTATTTTCGGGGATTGATTCACCCCTCCACTTT

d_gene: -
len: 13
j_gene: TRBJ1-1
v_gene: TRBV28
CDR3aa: CAGQGGGSPEAFF
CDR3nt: TGTGCCGGTCAGGGTGGGGGCTCCCCTGAAGCTTTCTTT

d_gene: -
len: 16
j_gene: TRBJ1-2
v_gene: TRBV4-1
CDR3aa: CASSQGTTQASRGYTF
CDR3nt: TGCGCCAGCAGCCAAGGGACGACACAGGCCTCCCGTGGCTACACCTTC

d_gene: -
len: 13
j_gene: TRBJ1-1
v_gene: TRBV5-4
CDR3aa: CASSFPQGSEAFF
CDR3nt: TGTGCCAGCAGCTTCCCACAGGGTTCCGAAGCTTTCTTT

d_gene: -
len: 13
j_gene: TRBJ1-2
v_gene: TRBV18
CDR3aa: CASSPGDGYGYTF
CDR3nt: TGTGCCAGCTCACCGGGAGACGGGTATGGCTACACCTTC

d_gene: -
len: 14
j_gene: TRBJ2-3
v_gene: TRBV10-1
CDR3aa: CASSESTGKDTQYF
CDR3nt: TGCGCCAGCAGTGAGTCGACCGGGAAGGATACGCAGTATTTT

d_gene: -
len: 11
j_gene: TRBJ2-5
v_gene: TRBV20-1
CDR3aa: CSAQVTETQYF
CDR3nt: TGCAGTGCCCAGGTGACAGAGACCCAGTACTTC

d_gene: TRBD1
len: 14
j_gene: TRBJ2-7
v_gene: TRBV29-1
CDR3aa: CSVSRDRAVHEQYF
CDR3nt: TGCAGCGTCTCTAGGGACAGGGCCGTCCACGAGCAGTACTTC

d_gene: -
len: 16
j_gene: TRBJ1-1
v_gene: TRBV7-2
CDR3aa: CASSLDPERTNTEAFF
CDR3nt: TGTGCCAGCAGCTTAGACCCGGAGCGGACGAACACTGAAGCTTTCTTT

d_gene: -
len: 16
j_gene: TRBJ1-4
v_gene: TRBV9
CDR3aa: CASSVRGNFGNEKLFF
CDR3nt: TGTGCCAGCAGCGTAAGAGGGAACTTCGGTAATGAAAAACTGTTTTTT

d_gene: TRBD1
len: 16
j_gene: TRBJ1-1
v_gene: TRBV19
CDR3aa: CASSIVGDRVGTEAFF
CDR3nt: TGTGCCAGTAGTATAGTTGGGGACAGGGTGGGCACTGAAGCTTTCTTT

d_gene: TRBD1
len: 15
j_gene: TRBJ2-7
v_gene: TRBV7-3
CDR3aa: CASSLAPGQGYEQYF
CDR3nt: TGTGCCAGCAGCCTGGCCCCGGGACAGGGGTACGAGCAGTACTTC

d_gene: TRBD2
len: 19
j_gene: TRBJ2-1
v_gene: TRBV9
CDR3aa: CASSVGRTSGGPSYNEQFF
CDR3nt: TGTGCCAGCAGCGTAGGGAGGACTAGCGGGGGCCCTTCCTACAATGAGCAGTTCTTC

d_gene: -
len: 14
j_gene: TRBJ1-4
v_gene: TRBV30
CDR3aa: CAWSRTATNEKLFF
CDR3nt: TGTGCCTGGAGTAGGACAGCAACTAATGAAAAACTGTTTTTT

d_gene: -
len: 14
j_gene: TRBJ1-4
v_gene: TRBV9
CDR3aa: CASSIGQPNEKLFF
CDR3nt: TGTGCCAGCAGCATAGGACAACCTAATGAAAAACTGTTTTTT

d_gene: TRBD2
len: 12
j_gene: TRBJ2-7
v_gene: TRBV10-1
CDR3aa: CASSGSGDEQYF
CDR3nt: TGCGCCAGCAGTGGTAGCGGGGACGAGCAGTACTTC

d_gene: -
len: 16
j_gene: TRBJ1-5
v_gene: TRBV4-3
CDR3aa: CASSQAHAGGNQPQHF
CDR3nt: TGCGCCAGCAGCCAAGCCCATGCAGGGGGCAATCAGCCCCAGCATTTT

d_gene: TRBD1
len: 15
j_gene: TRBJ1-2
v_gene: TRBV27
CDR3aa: CASSWTGGMGYGYTF
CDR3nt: TGTGCCAGCAGTTGGACAGGGGGAATGGGCTATGGCTACACCTTC

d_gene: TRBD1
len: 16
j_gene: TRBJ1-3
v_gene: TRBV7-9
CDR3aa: CASSPPGQDSGNTIYF
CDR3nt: TGTGCCAGCAGCCCGCCGGGACAGGACTCTGGAAACACCATATATTTT

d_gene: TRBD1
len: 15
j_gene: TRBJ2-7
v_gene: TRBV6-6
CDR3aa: CASTELGQGSYEQYF
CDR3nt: TGTGCCAGCACCGAACTCGGACAGGGCTCCTACGAGCAGTACTTC

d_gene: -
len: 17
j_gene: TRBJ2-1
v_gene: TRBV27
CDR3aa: CASSTTSGVRQYNEQFF
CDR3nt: TGTGCCAGCAGTACTACGTCTGGAGTGAGACAGTACAATGAGCAGTTCTTC

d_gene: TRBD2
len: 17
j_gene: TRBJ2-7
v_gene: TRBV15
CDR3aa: CATSRPGTSGLSYEQYF
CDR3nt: TGTGCCACCAGCAGGCCAGGGACTAGCGGGCTTTCCTACGAGCAGTACTTC

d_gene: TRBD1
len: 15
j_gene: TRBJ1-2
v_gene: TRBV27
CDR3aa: CASSPRTGASYGYTF
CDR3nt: TGTGCCAGCAGCCCCCGGACAGGGGCGTCCTATGGCTACACCTTC

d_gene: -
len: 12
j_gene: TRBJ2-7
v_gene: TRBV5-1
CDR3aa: CASSPTGLEQYF
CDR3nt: TGCGCCAGCAGCCCGACGGGGTTGGAGCAGTACTTC

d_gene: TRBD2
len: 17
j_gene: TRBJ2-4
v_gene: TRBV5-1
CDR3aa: CASSQPLGLAGENIQYF
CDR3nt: TGCGCCAGCAGCCAACCTTTGGGACTAGCGGGAGAAAACATTCAGTACTTC

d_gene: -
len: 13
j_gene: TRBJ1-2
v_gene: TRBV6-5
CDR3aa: CASSYQGNYGYTF
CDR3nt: TGTGCCAGCAGTTATCAGGGAAACTATGGCTACACCTTC

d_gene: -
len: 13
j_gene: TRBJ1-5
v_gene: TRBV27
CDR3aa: CASSVTGNQPQHF
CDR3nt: TGTGCCAGCAGTGTTACAGGGAATCAGCCCCAGCATTTT

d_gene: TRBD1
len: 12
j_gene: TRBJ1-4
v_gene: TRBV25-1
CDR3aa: CASKQGDEKLFF
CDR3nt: TGTGCCAGCAAGCAGGGGGATGAAAAACTGTTTTTT

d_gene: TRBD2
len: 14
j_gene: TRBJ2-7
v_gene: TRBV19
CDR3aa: CASSITAAGVEQYF
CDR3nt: TGTGCCAGTAGTATAACCGCAGCGGGAGTCGAGCAGTACTTC

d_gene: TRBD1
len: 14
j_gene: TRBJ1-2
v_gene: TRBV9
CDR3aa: CASSVGGGDYGYTF
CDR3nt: TGTGCCAGCAGCGTAGGAGGGGGCGACTATGGCTACACCTTC

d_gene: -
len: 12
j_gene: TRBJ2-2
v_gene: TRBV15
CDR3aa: CATSADTGELFF
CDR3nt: TGTGCCACCAGTGCGGACACCGGGGAGCTGTTTTTT

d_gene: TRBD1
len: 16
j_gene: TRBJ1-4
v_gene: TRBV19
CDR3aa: CASSVITGDLNEKLFF
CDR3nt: TGTGCCAGTAGTGTCATCACAGGGGACCTTAATGAAAAACTGTTTTTT

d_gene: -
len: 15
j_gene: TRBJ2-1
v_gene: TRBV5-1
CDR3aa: CASSLGAGSYNEQFF
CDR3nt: TGCGCCAGCAGCTTGGGGGCGGGCTCCTACAATGAGCAGTTCTTC

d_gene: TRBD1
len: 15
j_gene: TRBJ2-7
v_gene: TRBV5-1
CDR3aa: CASSRDGTGPYEQYF
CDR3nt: TGCGCCAGCAGCCGAGACGGGACAGGGCCCTACGAGCAGTACTTC

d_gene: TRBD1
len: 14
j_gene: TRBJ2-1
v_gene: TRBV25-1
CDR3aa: CASSVQGAWNEQFF
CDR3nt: TGTGCCAGCAGTGTACAGGGGGCTTGGAATGAGCAGTTCTTC

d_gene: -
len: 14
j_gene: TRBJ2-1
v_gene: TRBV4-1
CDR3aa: CASSQPSPGTVPFF
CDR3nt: TGCGCCAGCAGCCAACCGTCGCCAGGTACAGTGCCGTTCTTC

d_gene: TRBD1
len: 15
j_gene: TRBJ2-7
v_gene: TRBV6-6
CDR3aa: CASSSPGQGTYEQYF
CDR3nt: TGTGCCAGCAGTTCCCCGGGACAGGGGACCTACGAGCAGTACTTC

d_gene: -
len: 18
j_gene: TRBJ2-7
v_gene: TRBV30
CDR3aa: CAWSVLGYRNRISYEQYF
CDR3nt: TGTGCCTGGAGTGTATTGGGTTACAGAAATAGGATCTCCTACGAGCAGTACTTC

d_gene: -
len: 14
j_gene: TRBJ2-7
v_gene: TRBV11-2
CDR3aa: CASSLWGSSYEQYF
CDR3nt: TGTGCCAGCAGCTTATGGGGCAGCTCCTACGAGCAGTACTTC

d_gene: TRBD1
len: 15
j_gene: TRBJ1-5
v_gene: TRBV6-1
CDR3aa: CASIRRTGGDQPQHF
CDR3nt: TGTGCCAGCATTAGGCGGACAGGGGGCGATCAGCCCCAGCATTTT

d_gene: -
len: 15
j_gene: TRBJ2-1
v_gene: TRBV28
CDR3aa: CASTGQAVHYNEQFF
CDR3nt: TGTGCCAGCACTGGTCAGGCAGTTCACTACAATGAGCAGTTCTTC

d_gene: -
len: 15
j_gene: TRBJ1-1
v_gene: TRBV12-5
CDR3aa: CASGPGGVLDTEAFF
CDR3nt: TGTGCTAGTGGCCCTGGCGGGGTGTTGGACACTGAAGCTTTCTTT

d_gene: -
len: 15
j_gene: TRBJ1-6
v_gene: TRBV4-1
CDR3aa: CASSPTTGYNSPLHF
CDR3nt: TGCGCCAGCAGCCCAACCACAGGGTACAATTCACCCCTCCACTTT

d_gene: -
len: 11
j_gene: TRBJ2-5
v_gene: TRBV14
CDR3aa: CASSQQGTQYF
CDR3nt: TGTGCCAGCAGCCAACAGGGTACCCAGTACTTC